This entry describes one T cell receptor beta chain. This entry comes from a study of blood T cell repertoires in COVID-19. The wider study: COVID-19 samples from acute and convalescent phases originated in the United States, Italy and Spain. The cDNA or gDNA used as material had been derived from T cells, B-cell-depleted T cells, or PBMCs.

Original data processing: Estimation of nucleated cell counts relied on the amplification of reference gene primers. Measured with immunoSEQ multiplex PCR; TCRdb has only the in-frame clones, and not every one. The V and J calls and clone size were taken over from that table, and D and trimming were inferred from the DNA. The sample carries some 110,000 clones, 87% recorded once. This CDR3 has 14 residues. The V gene lost 4 bases and the J gene lost 7 bases, with 15 bases spanning the gap. Per the germline V gene, CDR1 is MDHEN and CDR2 is SYDVKM. The J gene is TRBJ2-3, the V gene TRBV28, with D maybe TRBD2 (6 bases). This sequence originates from a man over 45 with acute or convalescent COVID-19. Sequenced material: peripheral blood. This chain's CDR3 is CASSSAGWGYTQYF. DNA of the CDR3: TGTGCCAGCAGTTCCGCGGGATGGGGATATACGCAGTATTTT.